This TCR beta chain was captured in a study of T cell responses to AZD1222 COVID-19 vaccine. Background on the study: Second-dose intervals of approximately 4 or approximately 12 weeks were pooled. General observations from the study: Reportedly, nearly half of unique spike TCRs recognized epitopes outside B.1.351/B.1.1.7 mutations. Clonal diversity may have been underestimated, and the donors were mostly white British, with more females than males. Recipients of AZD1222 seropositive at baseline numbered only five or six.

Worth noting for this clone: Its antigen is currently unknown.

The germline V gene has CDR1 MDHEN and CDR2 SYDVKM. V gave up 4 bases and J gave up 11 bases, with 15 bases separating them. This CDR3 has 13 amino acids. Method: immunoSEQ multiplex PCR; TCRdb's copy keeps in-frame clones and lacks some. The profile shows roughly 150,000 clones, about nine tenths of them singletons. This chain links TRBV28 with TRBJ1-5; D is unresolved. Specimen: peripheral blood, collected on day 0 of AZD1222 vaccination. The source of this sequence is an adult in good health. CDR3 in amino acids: CASSSMIRGTQHF. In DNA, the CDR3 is TGTGCCAGCAGTTCAATGATACGAGGGACCCAGCATTTT.